This T cell receptor beta chain was observed in a study of CD8 T cells in ankylosing spondylitis listed by TCRdb under 2017. Study-level background: The study profiled T cell receptor beta repertoires in healthy donors and ankylosing spondylitis patients to find disease-linked TCR variants. The whole study cohort included about a hundred healthy donors and about two dozen ankylosing spondylitis patients. Peripheral blood samples were taken, and synovial fluid was additionally collected from ankylosing spondylitis patients.

The CDR3 numbers 14 residues from cysteine through phenylalanine. The kept DNA is CDR3 alone, 42 bases in frame from the first base. CDR1 and CDR2 (SQVTM, ANQGSEA) derive from the germline V gene. Trimmed from V: 4 bases; trimmed from J: 4 bases; junction bases lacking a gene match: 5. The sample holds many counts of this clonotype. Its antigen is unknown. No base quality values were provided; no much bigger clone lies one nucleotide off. Study-level results and caveats: According to the report, matched synovial fluid samples from ankylosing spondylitis patients were significantly enriched for the disease-linked clones. Some motif variants had previously been reported in the synovial fluid and blood of reactive arthritis patients, which suggests shared mechanisms of disease initiation. Blood from ankylosing spondylitis patients appeared to be characterized by a TCR beta motif composed of about eight highly homologous amino acid variants. A CD8+ phenotype was shown by the disease-linked clones, which were found at relatively low frequencies in peripheral blood.

Data came from an Illumina HiSeq 2500. Quantitative 5'-RACE with molecular barcodes was used to prepare TCR beta libraries. Processing in the source paper ran as follows. A new computational method based on a probabilistic model of VDJ rearrangement was used to identify disease-linked TCR variants. The public reads were reprocessed in TCRdb via fastp at Q25 and MiXCR, keeping in-frame beta chains. A single entry per CDR3 protein holds the most common genes and DNA from its merged rows. These V and J calls rely on TCRdb rather than the paper's analysis. In all, the sample holds roughly 490,000 distinct CDR3 sequences, and about 5.4% of those were seen once. The ten largest clones add up to roughly 3.2% of the sample.

Rearrangement joined TRBV29-1 to TRBJ2-3; TRBD1 aligns with 10 central bases. The sequenced sample consisted of blood, either unsorted or a sorted T cell fraction (not recorded which). The sequence was obtained from a male donor with ankylosing spondylitis. The nucleotide sequence is TGCAGCGTTGGTGGGGGGACAGGGGCAGATACGCAGTATTTT. Translated, it gives CSVGGGTGADTQYF.